Following are 27 T cell receptor beta chains from one sample sequenced in a study of blood T cell repertoires in COVID-19. Assay used: immunoSEQ multiplex PCR; TCRdb lists only in-frame clones, some missing. In the table there are more than 200,000 clones, around 87% of which are singletons. The specimen sequenced was peripheral blood. The receptor set was obtained from a woman aged 55-75 years with COVID-19, enrolled during active disease.

Regarding this clone: Other DNA sequences in the same sample also yield this CDR3. The chain carries TRBV6-1 and TRBJ1-1, with TRBD1 matching over 7 bases. There are 13 residues in the CDR3. V lost 3 bases and J lost 5; bases outside the gene matches: 3. Per germline, CDR1 MNHNS and CDR2 SASEGT. The CDR3 nucleotides read TGTGCCAGCAGTGAGAACAGGGGTACTGAAGCTTTCTTT. Its translation: CASSENRGTEAFF.

V gene TRBV6-5 combines with J gene TRBJ1-2; 9 nucleotides match TRBD1. Trimming took 3 bases from V and 8 from J; bases not matched to a gene: 7. Per germline, CDR1 MNHEY and CDR2 SVGAGI. The CDR3 length is 14 residues. CDR3 protein: CASSYDRGSRGYTF. The CDR3 nucleotides are TGTGCCAGCAGTTATGACAGGGGGTCCCGGGGCTACACCTTC.

The CDR3 region has the DNA TGTGCCAGCAGCTTACGTTCGGGTTACAATGAGCAGTTCTTC. This sequence encodes CASSLRSGYNEQFF. The chain recombines TRBV7-2 with TRBJ2-1; D not certain. The germline V gene encodes CDR1 SGHTA and CDR2 FQGNSA. Trimming pared 2 bases from V and 4 bases from J, leaving 9 bases between. The CDR3 has 14 residues.

The rearrangement uses TRBV24-1 and TRBJ2-1; TRBD1 agrees at 8 bases. The ends lost 2 bases at V and 2 bases at J; junction bases unmatched: 4. The CDR3 is 16 residues long. Germline V CDR1 and CDR2: KGHDR, SFDVKD. The DNA for the CDR3 is TGTGCCACCAGTGATTATCGGGACAGGCCCTACAATGAGCAGTTCTTC. Translating it yields CATSDYRDRPYNEQFF.

A few counts support this clone. This chain connects TRBV7-4 to TRBJ2-7, with D perhaps TRBD2 (6 bases). Germline V CDR1 and CDR2: SGHVT, SQSDAQ. Trimming removed 5 bases at V and 3 bases at J, with 14 bases between. CDR3 size: 14 residues. CDR3 sequence reads: CASSHRGLLYEQYF. CDR3 bases: TGTGCCAGCAGCCACCGGGGACTTCTCTACGAGCAGTACTTC.

The V call is TRBV9, the J call TRBJ2-3, with TRBD2 matching 9 bases. CDR3 length: 16 amino acids. From germline, CDR1 is SGDLS and CDR2 YYNGEE. The trim removed 3 bases at V and 4 bases at J, leaving 9 bases unmatched. CDR3 sequence: CASSDNLAGKPDTQYF. CDR3 sequence (DNA): TGTGCCAGCAGCGACAACCTAGCGGGAAAACCAGATACGCAGTATTTT.

This chain links TRBV11-2 with TRBJ1-6; D might be TRBD1 (6 bases). Germline loops: CDR1 SGHAT, CDR2 FQNNGV. V was shortened by 5 bases and J by 6 bases, with 11 bases between the two germline ends. The CDR3 extends over 14 amino acids. This CDR3 reads CASSRVRGNSPLHF. The CDR3 DNA reads TGTGCCAGCAGCCGCGTCAGGGGTAATTCACCCCTCCACTTT.

This rearrangement joins TRBV5-4 to TRBJ2-1; the match to TRBD2 covers 14 bases. CDR1 is SGHNT, CDR2 YYREEE, per germline (reference sequence). The CDR3 has 19 residues. J lost 9 bases, V lost 5 bases, and 19 bases had no gene match. The chain's CDR3 is CASRRSQGTSGSVVGEQFF. Here the CDR3 DNA reads TGTGCCAGCAGAAGAAGCCAGGGGACTAGCGGGAGTGTCGTCGGTGAGCAGTTCTTC.

This rearrangement joins TRBV5-4 to TRBJ2-1; 16 nucleotides agree with TRBD2. V lost 0 bases to trimming and J lost 1 base; unmatched junction nucleotides: 7. The CDR3 is made up of 20 amino acids. Per germline, CDR1 SGHNT and CDR2 YYREEE (reference sequence). The CDR3 sequence is CASSLAGTSGRAGSYNEQFF. The CDR3 DNA reads as TGTGCCAGCAGCTTGGCGGGGACTAGCGGGAGGGCCGGATCCTACAATGAGCAGTTCTTC.

The chain combines TRBV7-3 with TRBJ1-2, with D possibly being TRBD1 (6 bases). This CDR3 is built from 14 residues. From germline, CDR1 is SGHTA and CDR2 FQGTGA. Trimming pared 4 bases from V and 1 base from J, leaving 10 bases between. The CDR3 sequence: CASSSGVGNYGYTF. CDR3 nucleotide sequence: TGTGCCAGCAGCTCAGGGGTCGGTAACTATGGCTACACCTTC.

The rearrangement uses TRBV9 and TRBJ2-3; 7 bases map to TRBD2. CDR3 length equals 16 residues. Germline lookup yields CDR1 SGDLS and CDR2 YYNGEE. The V and J ends lost 3 bases and 2 bases, in that order; junction bases with no gene match: 9. The CDR3 nucleotides read TGTGCCAGCAGCGGACTGCTAGCGGTGAACACAGATACGCAGTATTTT. Its protein product is CASSGLLAVNTDTQYF. Variable domain in full (rest from reference TRBV9 and TRBJ2-3): DSGVTQTPKHLITATGQRVTLRCSPRSGDLSVYWYQQSLDQGLQFLIQYYNGEERAKGNILERFSAQQFPDLHSELNLSSLELGDSALYFCASSGLLAVNTDTQYFGPGTRLTVL.

The V and J genes are TRBV3-1 (or the pseudogene TRBV3-2) and TRBJ2-3; 9 bases match TRBD2. The germline gives CDR1 LGHDT, CDR2 YNNKEL (reference sequence). The CDR3 is 15 residues long. V shed 6 bases, J shed 0 bases, and the junction held 4 bases outside the gene matches. CDR3 in DNA: TGTGCCAGCAGTAGACTAGCGGCTAGCACAGATACGCAGTATTTT. The encoded protein is CASSRLAASTDTQYF.

The chain joins TRBV14 to TRBJ2-1; perhaps TRBD2 as D (7 bases). Germline V lookup: CDR1 SGHDN, CDR2 FVKESK. V shed 3 bases and J shed 1 base, with 13 bases lying between them. This CDR3 has 16 residues. The CDR3 protein is CASSHGGRLSYNEQFF. DNA for the CDR3: TGTGCCAGCAGCCACGGGGGGCGCTTGTCCTACAATGAGCAGTTCTTC.

This clone was seen a handful of times. Here the CDR3 reads CASSLNSGGYGYTF. DNA for the CDR3: TGTGCCAGCAGTTTGAATTCGGGTGGCTATGGCTACACCTTC. The chain uses TRBV28 and TRBJ1-2; D remains unclear. Germline V lookup: CDR1 MDHEN, CDR2 SYDVKM. Trimming left V 3 bases short and J 4 bases short, with 12 bases between. The CDR3 covers 14 residues.

The V and J genes are TRBV6-5 and TRBJ2-7; perhaps TRBD2 as D (5 bases). Germline lookup yields CDR1 MNHEY and CDR2 SVGAGI. V shed 0 bases and J shed 3 bases, with 6 bases lying between them. The CDR3 is made up of 13 amino acids. The CDR3 here is CASSYSEGYEQYF. DNA of the CDR3: TGTGCCAGCAGTTACTCCGAGGGCTACGAGCAGTACTTC.

The rearrangement joins TRBV7-2 to TRBJ1-5; D may be TRBD1 (6 bases). This CDR3 is built from 14 residues. The V and J ends lost 6 bases and 6 bases respectively, with 15 bases between them. The germline CDR1 and CDR2 sequences are SGHTA and FQGNSA. CDR3 region: CASSSLGAFQPQHF. In DNA, the CDR3 is TGTGCCAGCAGTTCTTTGGGGGCTTTTCAGCCCCAGCATTTT.

The J gene is TRBJ1-1, the V gene TRBV5-1; maybe TRBD1 (6 bases). Trimming pared 3 bases from V and 4 bases from J, leaving 16 bases between. Germline V CDR1 and CDR2: SGHRS, YFSETQ. The CDR3 covers 15 residues. CDR3 sequence: CASSWGLQGGTEAFF. Here the CDR3 DNA reads TGCGCCAGCAGCTGGGGGCTACAGGGTGGCACTGAAGCTTTCTTT.

The rearrangement links TRBV19 to TRBJ2-1, with 7 bases lining up with TRBD2. The CDR3 is 16 amino acids. CDR1 and CDR2 (germline): LNHDA, SQIVND (reference sequence). J gave up 7 bases and V 6 bases, and 15 bases lay outside the gene matches. Written as DNA, the CDR3 is TGTGCCAGTAGCCACGGGGGGTTGGGAAAGAAGAATGAGCAGTTCTTC. Its protein is CASSHGGLGKKNEQFF.

J is TRBJ1-1 and V is TRBV6-6; 7 nucleotides match TRBD1. The CDR3 extends over 14 amino acids. V dropped 2 bases and J dropped 4; count of bases not matched to a gene: 4. Germline assignment: CDR1 MNHNY and CDR2 SVGAGI (reference sequence). The CDR3, as DNA: TGTGCCAGCAGTTACAACAGGGGTGCCACTGAAGCTTTCTTT. Its protein product is CASSYNRGATEAFF.

This clone was recorded once. This chain connects TRBV14 to TRBJ2-7, with D uncertain. Trimming left V 1 base short and J 3 bases short, with 4 bases between. Germline CDR1 SGHDN, CDR2 FVKESK. The CDR3 length is 12 residues. The CDR3 region is CASSQVYYEQYF. CDR3 sequence (DNA): TGTGCCAGCAGCCAAGTCTACTACGAGCAGTACTTC.

The J gene is TRBJ1-2, the V gene TRBV12-3 or TRBV12-4; D perhaps matches TRBD1 (6 bases). This CDR3 region has 13 residues. V lost 5 bases, J lost 4 bases, and 11 bases lay in between. The DNA for the CDR3 is TGTGCCAGCAGTAGGGGGTCGGGCTATGGCTACACCTTC. This gives the protein CASSRGSGYGYTF.

This clone came up a few times. This chain uses TRBV7-2 with TRBJ1-5, with a possible D match to TRBD1 (6 bases). This CDR3 is 15 amino acids long. The V and J ends lost 5 bases and 2 bases respectively, with 13 bases between them. Looked up from germline, CDR1 is SGHTA and CDR2 is FQGNSA. The CDR3 loop is CASSGLGQRNQPQHF. The CDR3 DNA reads TGTGCCAGCAGCGGACTAGGACAGCGCAATCAGCCCCAGCATTTT.

This chain uses TRBV19 with TRBJ1-2; D perhaps matches TRBD1 (5 bases). V gave up 1 base and J gave up 3 bases, with 9 bases separating them. The CDR3 is 14 amino acids. Germline CDR1 and CDR2: LNHDA and SQIVND (reference sequence). CDR3 amino acids: CASSIAQGDYGYTF. CDR3 nucleotides: TGTGCCAGTAGTATAGCCCAGGGCGACTATGGCTACACCTTC.

This clone was observed a single time. V usage is TRBV7-9 and J usage is TRBJ2-3; 8 bases line up with TRBD2. The germline V gene has CDR1 SEHNR and CDR2 FQNEAQ (reference sequence). V dropped 2 bases and J dropped 1; count of bases not matched to a gene: 11. CDR3 length: 18 residues. CDR3 bases: TGTGCCAGCAGCTTAAATAGCGGGGCCCCTAGGGGCACAGATACGCAGTATTTT. Translation gives CASSLNSGAPRGTDTQYF. Variable domain in full (rest from reference TRBV7-9 and TRBJ2-3): DTGVSQNPRHKITKRGQNVTFRCDPISEHNRLYWYRQTLGQGPEFLTYFQNEAQLEKSRLLSDRFSAERPKGSFSTLEIQRTEQGDSAMYLCASSLNSGAPRGTDTQYFGPGTRLTVL.

The J gene is TRBJ2-3, the V gene TRBV7-9; 7 nucleotides match TRBD2. The CDR3 extends over 15 amino acids. CDR1 and CDR2 (germline): SEHNR, FQNEAQ (reference sequence). V trimming: 5 bases; J trimming: 0 bases; junction bases outside the gene matches: 5. The CDR3 DNA reads TGTGCCAGCAGCCCTAGCGGAGCAAGCACAGATACGCAGTATTTT. This gives the protein CASSPSGASTDTQYF.

The J gene is TRBJ1-3, the V gene TRBV18, with 11 bases that match TRBD1. Trimming cost V 2 bases and J 3 bases; bases outside gene matches: 9. Germline assignment: CDR1 KGHSH and CDR2 LQKENI. The CDR3 extends over 18 amino acids. CDR3 coding DNA: TGTGCCAGCTCACCAAATTTGGCGGACAGGGGGCATGGAAACACCATATATTTT. This gives the protein CASSPNLADRGHGNTIYF. The full variable domain, with the rest looked up from reference TRBV18 and TRBJ1-3, is NAGVMQNPRHLVRRRGQEARLRCSPMKGHSHVYWYRQLPEEGLKFMVYLQKENIIDESGMPKERFSAEFPKEGPSILRIQQVVRGDSAAYFCASSPNLADRGHGNTIYFGEGSWLTVV.

The chain couples TRBV5-1 to TRBJ2-7, with a possible D match to TRBD2 (6 bases). The CDR3 runs to 14 residues. Germline V gene lookup returns CDR1 SGHRS and CDR2 YFSETQ. The V gene lost 4 bases and the J gene lost 1 base, with 12 bases spanning the gap. CDR3 residues: CASSHQGGSYEQYF. DNA of the CDR3: TGCGCCAGCAGCCATCAAGGAGGGTCCTACGAGCAGTACTTC.